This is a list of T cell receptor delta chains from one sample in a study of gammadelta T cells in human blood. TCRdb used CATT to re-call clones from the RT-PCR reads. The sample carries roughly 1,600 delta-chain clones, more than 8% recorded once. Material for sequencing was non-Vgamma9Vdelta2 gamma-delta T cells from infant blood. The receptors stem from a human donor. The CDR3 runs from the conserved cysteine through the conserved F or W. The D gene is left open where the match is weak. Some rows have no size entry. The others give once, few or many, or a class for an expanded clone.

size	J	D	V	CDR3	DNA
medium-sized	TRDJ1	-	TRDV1	CALGEIGSLDSPGGLIF	TGTGCTCTTGGGGAAATTGGATCGTTGGACTCCCCCGGGGGACTCATCTTT
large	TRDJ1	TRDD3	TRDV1	CALGDYSPRTGGPPKLIF	TGTGCTCTTGGGGACTATTCCCCCCGTACTGGGGGACCGCCTAAACTCATCTTT
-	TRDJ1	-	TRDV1	CALGELSYVVRTERSVLKTDKLIF	TGTGCTCTTGGGGAACTATCCTACGTCGTCCGTACTGAACGTAGCGTCCTTAAAACCGATAAACTCATCTTT
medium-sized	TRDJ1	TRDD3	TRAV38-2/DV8	CAYLVPVLGDENTDKLIF	TGTGCTTATCTGGTCCCCGTACTGGGGGATGAGAATACCGATAAACTCATCTTT
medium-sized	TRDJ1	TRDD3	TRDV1	CALGEGYWGSQYTDKLIF	TGTGCTCTTGGGGAAGGGTACTGGGGGAGCCAGTACACCGATAAACTCATCTTT
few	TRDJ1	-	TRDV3	CAFRLSRRYTDKLIF	TGTGCCTTTCGGTTGAGTCGAAGATACACCGATAAACTCATCTTT
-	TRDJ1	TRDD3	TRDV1	CALGGSPGGLFYTDKLIF	TGTGCTCTTGGGGGGTCCCCTGGGGGTCTATTTTACACCGATAAACTCATCTTT
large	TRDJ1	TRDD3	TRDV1	CALGELLRLTGGHTDKLIF	TGTGCTCTTGGGGAACTACTTCGCCTAACTGGGGGACACACCGATAAACTCATCTTT
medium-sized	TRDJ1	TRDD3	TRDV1	CALGEFGGLTGGYGDTDKLIF	TGTGCTCTTGGGGAATTCGGGGGTCTGACTGGGGGATACGGGGACACCGATAAACTCATCTTT
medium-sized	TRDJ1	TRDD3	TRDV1	CALGERVLPSLLGAPRGTDKLIF	TGTGCTCTTGGGGAACGAGTCCTCCCGTCTTTACTGGGGGCCCCAAGAGGGACCGATAAACTCATCTTT
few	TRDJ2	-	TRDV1	CALGEFLLTAQLFF	TGTGCTCTTGGGGAATTTCTCTTGACAGCACAACTCTTCTTT
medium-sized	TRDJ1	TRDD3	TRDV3	CAFSVLLLGDSSADKLIF	TGTGCCTTTAGTGTCCTACTACTGGGGGATAGTTCGGCCGATAAACTCATCTTT
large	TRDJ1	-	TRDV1	CALGEFPTSTGGTDKLIF	TGTGCTCTTGGGGAATTTCCTACGTCTACTGGGGGGACCGATAAACTCATCTTT
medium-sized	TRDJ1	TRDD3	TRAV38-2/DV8	CAYRSRTSRGLGDTHTDKLIF	TGTGCTTATAGGAGCCGGACGTCCCGCGGGCTGGGGGATACGCACACCGATAAACTCATCTTT
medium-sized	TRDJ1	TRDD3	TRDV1	CALGERHLGDKRGEYTDKLIF	TGTGCTCTTGGGGAAAGGCATCTGGGGGATAAGCGGGGGGAGTACACCGATAAACTCATCTTT
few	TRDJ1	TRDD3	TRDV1	CALGEPKGGSDKLIF	TGTGCTCTTGGGGAACCGAAAGGGGGATCGGATAAACTCATCTTT
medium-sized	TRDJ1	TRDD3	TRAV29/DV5	CAASDPRTTGGKKLIF	TGTGCAGCAAGCGATCCTCGCACTACTGGGGGTAAAAAACTCATCTTT
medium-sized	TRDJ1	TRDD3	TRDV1	CALGWPTGDTPQPYTDKLIF	TGTGCTCTTGGTTGGCCCACGGGGGATACGCCCCAACCCTACACCGATAAACTCATCTTT
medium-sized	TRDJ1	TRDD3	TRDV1	CALGGGKGPSPDWGIVIPYTDKLIF	TGTGCTCTTGGCGGGGGAAAGGGACCTTCCCCGGACTGGGGGATAGTAATTCCGTACACCGATAAACTCATCTTT
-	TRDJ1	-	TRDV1	CALGEDRSPYIKLIF	TGTGCTCTTGGGGAAGACCGTTCCCCGTATATTAAACTCATCTTT
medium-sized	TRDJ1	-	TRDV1	CALGPNFRYTDKLIF	TGTGCTCTTGGGCCCAATTTCAGGTACACCGATAAACTCATCTTT
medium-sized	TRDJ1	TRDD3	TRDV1	CALGELVHSLPHWGILGKLIF	TGTGCTCTTGGGGAACTTGTCCACTCCCTTCCCCACTGGGGGATACTGGGTAAACTCATCTTT
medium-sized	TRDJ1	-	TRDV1	CALGELVRLDTDKLIF	TGTGCTCTTGGGGAACTGGTACGACTCGACACCGATAAACTCATCTTT
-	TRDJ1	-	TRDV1	CALGELFTSSPIPLSDKLIF	TGTGCTCTTGGGGAACTTTTCACGAGCTCTCCGATCCCTTTAAGCGATAAACTCATCTTT
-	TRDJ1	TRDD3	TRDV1	CALGEPSSGGYPTDKLIF	TGTGCTCTTGGGGAACCCTCTTCTGGGGGATACCCCACCGATAAACTCATCTTT
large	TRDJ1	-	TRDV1	CALGEPQTFLPLGDGSDKLIF	TGTGCTCTTGGGGAACCCCAGACCTTCCTACCACTGGGGGACGGATCCGATAAACTCATCTTT
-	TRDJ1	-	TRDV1	CALGTTIYKLGLPYTDKLIF	TGTGCTCTTGGCACTACGATCTACAAACTGGGCTTACCATACACCGATAAACTCATCTTT
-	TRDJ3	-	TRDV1	CALGEWERPSYGGYCRDTRQMFF	TGTGCTCTTGGGGAATGGGAACGGCCTTCCTACGGGGGATACTGCAGGGACACCCGACAGATGTTTTTC
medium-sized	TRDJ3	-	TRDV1	CALGERLSRRRGDTRQMFF	TGTGCTCTTGGGGAACGCCTGTCCCGACGCCGGGGGGACACCCGACAGATGTTTTTC
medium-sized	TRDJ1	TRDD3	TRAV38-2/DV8	CAYRSAGPYGGDTPHTDKLIF	TGTGCTTATAGGAGCGCGGGGCCCTACGGGGGGGATACGCCACACACCGATAAACTCATCTTT
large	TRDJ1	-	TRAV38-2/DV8	CAYRSAGRPLGHSGFTDKLIF	TGTGCTTATAGGAGCGCTGGACGGCCCTTGGGCCATTCCGGATTCACCGATAAACTCATCTTT
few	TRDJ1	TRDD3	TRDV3	CAFSLLGDIANTDKLIF	TGTGCCTTTTCCCTACTGGGGGATATTGCTAACACCGATAAACTCATCTTT
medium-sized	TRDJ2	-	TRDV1	CALGGTANLPQTLGPLLGAPWTAQLFF	TGTGCTCTTGGGGGGACAGCAAACCTTCCTCAAACTCTAGGTCCTCTACTGGGGGCCCCTTGGACAGCACAACTCTTCTTT
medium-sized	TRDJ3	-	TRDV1	CALGAFLQSSGSGGCSWDTRQMFF	TGTGCTCTTGGGGCCTTCCTACAGTCTTCGGGTTCTGGGGGATGCTCCTGGGACACCCGACAGATGTTTTTC
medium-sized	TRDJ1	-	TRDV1	CALGERALVPPTTGPVRLTDKLIF	TGTGCTCTTGGGGAACGGGCCCTCGTTCCCCCAACCACTGGGCCTGTTCGACTCACCGATAAACTCATCTTT
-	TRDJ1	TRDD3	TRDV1	CALGDPAASWAYWGTPTPSTDKLIF	TGTGCTCTTGGGGATCCGGCCGCTTCCTGGGCTTACTGGGGGACCCCTACCCCCTCCACCGATAAACTCATCTTT
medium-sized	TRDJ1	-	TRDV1	CALGETRPPSLSGLLIF	TGTGCTCTTGGGGAAACTCGGCCTCCTAGTCTATCTGGGCTACTCATCTTT